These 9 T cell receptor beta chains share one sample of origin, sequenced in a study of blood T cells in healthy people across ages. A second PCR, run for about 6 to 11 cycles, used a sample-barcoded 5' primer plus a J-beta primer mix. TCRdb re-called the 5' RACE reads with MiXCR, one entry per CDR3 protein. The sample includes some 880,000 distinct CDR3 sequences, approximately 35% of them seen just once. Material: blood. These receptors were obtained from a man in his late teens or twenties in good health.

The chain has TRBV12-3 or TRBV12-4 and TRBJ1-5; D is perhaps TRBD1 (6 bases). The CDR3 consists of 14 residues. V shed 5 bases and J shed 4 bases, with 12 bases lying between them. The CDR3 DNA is TGTGCCAGCAGTCGATACAGGGAAAATCAGCCCCAGCATTTT. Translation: CASSRYRENQPQHF.

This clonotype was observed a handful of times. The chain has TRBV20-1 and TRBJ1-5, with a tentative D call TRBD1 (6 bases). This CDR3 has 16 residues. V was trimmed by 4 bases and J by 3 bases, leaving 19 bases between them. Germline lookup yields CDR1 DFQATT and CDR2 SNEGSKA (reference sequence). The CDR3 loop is CSAITLDRNLNQPQHF. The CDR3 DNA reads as TGCAGTGCTATTACCCTCGACAGGAACCTCAATCAGCCCCAGCATTTT.

The CDR3 loop is CASSWSGGDNSPLHF. The CDR3 nucleotides are TGTGCCAGCAGTTGGTCAGGGGGGGATAATTCACCCCTCCACTTT. This rearrangement joins TRBV12-3 or TRBV12-4 to TRBJ1-6; 7 bases are a match to TRBD1. Germline trimming cut 4 bases from V and 5 bases from J; bases unmatched to any gene: 5. The length of the CDR3 is 15 residues.

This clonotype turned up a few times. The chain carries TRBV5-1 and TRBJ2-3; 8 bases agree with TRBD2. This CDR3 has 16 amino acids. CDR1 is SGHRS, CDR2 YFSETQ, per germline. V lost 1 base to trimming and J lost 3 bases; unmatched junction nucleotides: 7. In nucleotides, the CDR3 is TGCGCCAGCAGCTTGTTCGGGAGGGCCTCAACAGATACGCAGTATTTT. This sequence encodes CASSLFGRASTDTQYF.

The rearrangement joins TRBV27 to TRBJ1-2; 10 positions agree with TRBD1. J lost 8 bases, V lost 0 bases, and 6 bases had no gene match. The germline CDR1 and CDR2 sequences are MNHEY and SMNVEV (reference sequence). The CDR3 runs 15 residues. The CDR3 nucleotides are TGTGCCAGCAGTTTATCAGCCGGGACAGGGGCCGGCTACACCTTC. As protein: CASSLSAGTGAGYTF.

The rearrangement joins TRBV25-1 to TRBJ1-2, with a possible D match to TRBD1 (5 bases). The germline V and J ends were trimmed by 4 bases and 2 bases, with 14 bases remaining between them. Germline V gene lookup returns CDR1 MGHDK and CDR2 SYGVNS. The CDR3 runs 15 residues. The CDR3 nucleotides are TGTGCCAGCAGTGCTCCACAGGAGAACAACTATGGCTACACCTTC. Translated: CASSAPQENNYGYTF.

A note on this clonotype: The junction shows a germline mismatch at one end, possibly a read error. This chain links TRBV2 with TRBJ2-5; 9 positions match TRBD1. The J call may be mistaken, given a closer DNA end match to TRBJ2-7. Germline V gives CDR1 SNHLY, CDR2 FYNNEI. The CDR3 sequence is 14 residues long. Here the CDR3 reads CAGRAGTGPYEQYF. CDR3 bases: TGTGCCGGCAGAGCCGGGACAGGGCCGTACGAGCAGTACTTC.

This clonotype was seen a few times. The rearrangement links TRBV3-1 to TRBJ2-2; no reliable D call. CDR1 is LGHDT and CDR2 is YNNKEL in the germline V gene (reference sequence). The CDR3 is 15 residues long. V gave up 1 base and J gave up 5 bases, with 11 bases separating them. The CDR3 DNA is TGTGCCAGCAGCCAAGGGACGCGGCGGACCGGGGAGCTGTTTTTT. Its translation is CASSQGTRRTGELFF.

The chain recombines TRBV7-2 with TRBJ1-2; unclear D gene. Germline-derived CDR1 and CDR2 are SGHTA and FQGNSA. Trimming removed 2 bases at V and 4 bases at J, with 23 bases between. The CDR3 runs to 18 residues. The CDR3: CASSLWGPMSGFGYGYTF. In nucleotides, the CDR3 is TGTGCCAGCAGCTTATGGGGTCCTATGTCCGGGTTCGGCTATGGCTACACCTTC.